This TCR beta chain comes out of a study of shared T cell receptors in the human thymus. TCRdb keeps only in-frame clones here, not all; method: immunoSEQ multiplex PCR. Of roughly 410,000 clones listed, 85% to 95% are singletons. V was clipped by 5 bases and J by 3 bases; unmatched bases: 6. The CDR3 runs 14 residues. Germline V gene data show CDR1 as WNHNN and CDR2 as SYGVQD (reference sequence). This clonotype was obtained from a human donor. The material sequenced was thymocytes. This rearrangement joins TRBV10-1 to TRBJ2-7; 8 bases match TRBD1. The CDR3 protein is CASSPTGTGYEQYF. CDR3 nucleotide sequence: TGCGCCAGCAGTCCGACCGGGACAGGCTACGAGCAGTACTTC.